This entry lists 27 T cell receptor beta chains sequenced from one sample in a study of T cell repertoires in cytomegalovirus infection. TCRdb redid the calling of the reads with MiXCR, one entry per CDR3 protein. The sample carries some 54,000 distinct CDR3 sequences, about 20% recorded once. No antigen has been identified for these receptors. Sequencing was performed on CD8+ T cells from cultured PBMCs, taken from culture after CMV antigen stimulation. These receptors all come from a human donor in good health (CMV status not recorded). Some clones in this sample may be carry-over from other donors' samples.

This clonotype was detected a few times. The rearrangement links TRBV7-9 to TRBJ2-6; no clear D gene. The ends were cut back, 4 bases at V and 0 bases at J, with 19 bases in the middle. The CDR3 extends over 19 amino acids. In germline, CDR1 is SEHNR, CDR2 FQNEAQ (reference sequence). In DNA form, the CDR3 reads TGTGCCAGCAGCTCCGAAAAGTTATCTCGGTTCTCTGGGGCCAACGTCCTGACTTTC. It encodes CASSSEKLSRFSGANVLTF.

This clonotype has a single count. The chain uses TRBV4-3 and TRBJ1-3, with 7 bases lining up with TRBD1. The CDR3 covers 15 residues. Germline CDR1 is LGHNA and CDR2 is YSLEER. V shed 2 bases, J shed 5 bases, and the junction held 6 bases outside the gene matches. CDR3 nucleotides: TGCGCCAGCAGCCAACGACAGGGAGATAGAAACACCATATATTTT. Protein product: CASSQRQGDRNTIYF.

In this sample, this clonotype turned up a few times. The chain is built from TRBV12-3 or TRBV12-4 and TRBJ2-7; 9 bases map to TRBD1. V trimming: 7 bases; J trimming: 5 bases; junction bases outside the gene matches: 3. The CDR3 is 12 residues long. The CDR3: CASTWTGDEQYF. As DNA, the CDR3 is TGTGCCAGCACCTGGACAGGGGACGAGCAGTACTTC.

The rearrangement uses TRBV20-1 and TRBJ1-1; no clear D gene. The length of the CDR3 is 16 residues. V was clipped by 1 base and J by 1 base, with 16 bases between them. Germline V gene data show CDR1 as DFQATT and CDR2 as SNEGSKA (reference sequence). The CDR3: CSARGPDGGPNTEAFF. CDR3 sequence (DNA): TGCAGTGCTAGAGGCCCCGACGGTGGGCCGAACACTGAAGCTTTCTTT.

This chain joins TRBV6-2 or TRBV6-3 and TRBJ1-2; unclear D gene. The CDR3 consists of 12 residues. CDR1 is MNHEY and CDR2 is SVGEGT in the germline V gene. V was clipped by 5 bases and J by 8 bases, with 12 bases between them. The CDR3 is CASSDVPEGYTF. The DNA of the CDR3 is TGTGCCAGCAGTGACGTCCCTGAGGGCTACACCTTC.

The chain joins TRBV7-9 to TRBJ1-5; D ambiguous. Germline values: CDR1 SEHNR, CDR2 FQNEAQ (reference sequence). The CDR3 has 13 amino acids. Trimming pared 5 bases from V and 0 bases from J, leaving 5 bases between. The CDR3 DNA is TGTGCCAGCAGCCCCAATAGCAATCAGCCCCAGCATTTT. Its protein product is CASSPNSNQPQHF.

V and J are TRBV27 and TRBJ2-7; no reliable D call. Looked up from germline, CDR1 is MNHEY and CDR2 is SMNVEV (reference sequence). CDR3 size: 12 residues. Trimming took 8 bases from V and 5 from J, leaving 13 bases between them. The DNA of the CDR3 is TGTGCCAGCCACAAGACGGGCCACGAGCAGTACTTC. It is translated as CASHKTGHEQYF.

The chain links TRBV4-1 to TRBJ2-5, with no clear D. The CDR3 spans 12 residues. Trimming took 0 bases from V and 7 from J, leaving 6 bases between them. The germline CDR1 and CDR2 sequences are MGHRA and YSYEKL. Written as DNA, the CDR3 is TGCGCCAGCAGCCAAGATAAGGTGACCCAGTACTTC. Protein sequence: CASSQDKVTQYF.

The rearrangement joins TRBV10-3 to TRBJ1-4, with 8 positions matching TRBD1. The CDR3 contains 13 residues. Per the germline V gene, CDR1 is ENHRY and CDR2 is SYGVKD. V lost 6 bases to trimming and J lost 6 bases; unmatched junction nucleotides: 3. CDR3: CAIRDRVDEKLFF. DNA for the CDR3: TGTGCCATCAGGGACAGGGTGGATGAAAAACTGTTTTTT.

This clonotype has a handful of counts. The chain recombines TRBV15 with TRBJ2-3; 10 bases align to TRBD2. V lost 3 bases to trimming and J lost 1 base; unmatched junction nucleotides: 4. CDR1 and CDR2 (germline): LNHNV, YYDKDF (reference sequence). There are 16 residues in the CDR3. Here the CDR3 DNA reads TGTGCCACCAGCAGGGAAACTAGCGGGGGCACAGATACGCAGTATTTT. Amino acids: CATSRETSGGTDTQYF.

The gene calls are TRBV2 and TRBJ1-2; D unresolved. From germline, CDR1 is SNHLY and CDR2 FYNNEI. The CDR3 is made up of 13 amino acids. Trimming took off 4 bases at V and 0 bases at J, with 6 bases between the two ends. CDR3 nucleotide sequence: TGTGCCAGCAGTGGCCGAGCTAACTATGGCTACACCTTC. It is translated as CASSGRANYGYTF.

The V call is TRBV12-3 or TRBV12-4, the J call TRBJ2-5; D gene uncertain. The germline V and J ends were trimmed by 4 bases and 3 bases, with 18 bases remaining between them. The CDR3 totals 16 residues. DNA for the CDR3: TGTGCCAGCAGTTCCGACCCCACTAACGGAGAAGAGACCCAGTACTTC. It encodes CASSSDPTNGEETQYF.

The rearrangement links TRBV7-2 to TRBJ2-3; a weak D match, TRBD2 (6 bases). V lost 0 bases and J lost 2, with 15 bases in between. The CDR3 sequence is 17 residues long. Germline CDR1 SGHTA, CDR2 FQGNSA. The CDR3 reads CASSLAKGLDFTDTQYF. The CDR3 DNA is TGTGCCAGCAGCTTAGCGAAGGGACTTGACTTCACAGATACGCAGTATTTT. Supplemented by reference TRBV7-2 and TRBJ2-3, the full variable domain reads GAGVSQSPSNKVTEKGKDVELRCDPISGHTALYWYRQSLGQGLEFLIYFQGNSAPDKSGLPSDRFSAERTGGSVSTLTIQRTQQEDSAVYLCASSLAKGLDFTDTQYFGPGTRLTVL.

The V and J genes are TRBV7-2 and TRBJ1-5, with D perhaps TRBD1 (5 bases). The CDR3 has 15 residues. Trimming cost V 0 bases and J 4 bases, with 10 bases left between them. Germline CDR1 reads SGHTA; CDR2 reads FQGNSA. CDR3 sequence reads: CASSLAVGANQPQHF. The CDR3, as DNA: TGTGCCAGCAGCTTAGCCGTCGGGGCTAATCAGCCCCAGCATTTT.

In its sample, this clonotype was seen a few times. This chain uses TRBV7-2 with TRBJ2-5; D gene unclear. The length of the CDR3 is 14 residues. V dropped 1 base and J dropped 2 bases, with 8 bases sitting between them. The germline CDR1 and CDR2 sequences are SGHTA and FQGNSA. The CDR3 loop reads CASSLGYRQETQYF. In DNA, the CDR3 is TGTGCCAGCAGCTTAGGGTACAGACAAGAGACCCAGTACTTC.

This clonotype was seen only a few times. DNA for the CDR3: TGTGCCAGCAGCTTAGTGTTATTAGGACCCTACGAGCAGTACTTC. It codes for CASSLVLLGPYEQYF. V and J are TRBV7-8 and TRBJ2-7; D gene ambiguous. This CDR3 contains 15 residues. Trimming removed 1 base at V and 2 bases at J, with 12 bases between. Per germline, CDR1 SGHVS and CDR2 FQNEAQ.

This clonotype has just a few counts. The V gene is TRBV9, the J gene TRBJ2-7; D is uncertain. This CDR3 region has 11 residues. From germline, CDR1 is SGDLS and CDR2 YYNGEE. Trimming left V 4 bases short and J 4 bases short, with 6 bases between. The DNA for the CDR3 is TGTGCCAGCAGCCCTGCTTACGAGCAGTACTTC. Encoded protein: CASSPAYEQYF.

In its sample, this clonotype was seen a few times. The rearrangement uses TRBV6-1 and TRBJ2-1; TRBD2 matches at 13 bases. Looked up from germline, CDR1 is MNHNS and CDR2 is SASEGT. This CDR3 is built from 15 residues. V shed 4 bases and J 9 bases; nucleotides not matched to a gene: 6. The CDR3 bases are TGTGCCAGCAGTGTCACTAGCGGGGGGGCGACTGAGCAGTTCTTC. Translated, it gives CASSVTSGGATEQFF.

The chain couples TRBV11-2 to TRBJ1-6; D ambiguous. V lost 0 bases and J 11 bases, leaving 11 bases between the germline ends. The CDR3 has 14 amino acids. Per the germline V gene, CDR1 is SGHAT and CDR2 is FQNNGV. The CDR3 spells CASSLDVLRPPLHF. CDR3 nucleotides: TGTGCCAGCAGCTTAGACGTCCTGCGTCCACCCCTCCACTTT.

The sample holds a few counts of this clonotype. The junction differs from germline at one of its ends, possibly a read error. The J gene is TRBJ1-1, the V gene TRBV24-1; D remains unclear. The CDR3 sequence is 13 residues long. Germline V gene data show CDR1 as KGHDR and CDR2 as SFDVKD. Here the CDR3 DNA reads TGTGCCACCGATCGGGGAGGAGACACTGGAGCTTTCTTT. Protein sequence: CATDRGGDTGAFF.

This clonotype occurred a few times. The CDR3 here is CASSTNPRATNEKLFF. The CDR3 DNA sequence: TGTGCCAGCAGTACCAACCCCCGGGCAACTAATGAAAAACTGTTTTTT. V and J are TRBV7-2 and TRBJ1-4; D remains unclear. Trimming shortened V by 6 bases and J by 0 bases, and 14 bases separated the two germline ends. Germline CDR1 and CDR2: SGHTA and FQGNSA. The CDR3 extends over 16 amino acids.

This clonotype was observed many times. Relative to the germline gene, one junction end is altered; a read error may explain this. CDR3 protein: CASSLAREWCF. In DNA, the CDR3 is TGTGCCAGCAGCTTAGCACGGGAGTGGTGTTTT. V usage is TRBV7-2 and J usage is TRBJ2-3, with TRBD2 as a possible D gene (6 bases). This CDR3 spans 11 amino acids. CDR1 and CDR2 from the germline V gene are SGHTA and FQGNSA.

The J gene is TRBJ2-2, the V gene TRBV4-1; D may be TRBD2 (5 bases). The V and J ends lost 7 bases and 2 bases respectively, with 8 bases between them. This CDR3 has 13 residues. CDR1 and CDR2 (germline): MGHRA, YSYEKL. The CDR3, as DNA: TGCGCCAGCAACAGCGGCAACACCGGGGAGCTGTTTTTT. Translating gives CASNSGNTGELFF.

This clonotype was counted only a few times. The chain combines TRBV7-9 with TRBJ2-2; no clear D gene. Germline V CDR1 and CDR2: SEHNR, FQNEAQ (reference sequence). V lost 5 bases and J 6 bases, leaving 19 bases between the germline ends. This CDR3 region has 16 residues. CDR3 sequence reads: CASSPPMGREAGELFF. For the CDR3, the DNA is TGTGCCAGCAGCCCTCCGATGGGAAGAGAAGCCGGGGAGCTGTTTTTT.

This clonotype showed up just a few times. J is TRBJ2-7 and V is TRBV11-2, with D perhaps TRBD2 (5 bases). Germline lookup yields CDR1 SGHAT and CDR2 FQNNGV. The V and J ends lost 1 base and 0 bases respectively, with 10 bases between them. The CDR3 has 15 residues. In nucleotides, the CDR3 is TGTGCCAGCAGCTTAGGTCTAGCCACCTCCTACGAGCAGTACTTC. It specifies CASSLGLATSYEQYF.

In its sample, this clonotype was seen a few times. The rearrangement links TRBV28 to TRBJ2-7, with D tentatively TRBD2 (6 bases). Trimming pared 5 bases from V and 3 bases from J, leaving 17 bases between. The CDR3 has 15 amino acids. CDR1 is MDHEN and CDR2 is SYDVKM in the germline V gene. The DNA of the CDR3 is TGTGCCAGCAGTGGCCTGGGACTGGCTTTCTACGAGCAGTACTTC. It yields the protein CASSGLGLAFYEQYF.

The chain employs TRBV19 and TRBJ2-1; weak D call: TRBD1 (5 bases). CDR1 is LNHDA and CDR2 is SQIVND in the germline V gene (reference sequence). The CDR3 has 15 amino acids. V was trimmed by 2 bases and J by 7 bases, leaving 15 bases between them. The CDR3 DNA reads TGTGCCAGTAGTATATCTGGGGCAAGTGAGAATGAGCAGTTCTTC. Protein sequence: CASSISGASENEQFF.